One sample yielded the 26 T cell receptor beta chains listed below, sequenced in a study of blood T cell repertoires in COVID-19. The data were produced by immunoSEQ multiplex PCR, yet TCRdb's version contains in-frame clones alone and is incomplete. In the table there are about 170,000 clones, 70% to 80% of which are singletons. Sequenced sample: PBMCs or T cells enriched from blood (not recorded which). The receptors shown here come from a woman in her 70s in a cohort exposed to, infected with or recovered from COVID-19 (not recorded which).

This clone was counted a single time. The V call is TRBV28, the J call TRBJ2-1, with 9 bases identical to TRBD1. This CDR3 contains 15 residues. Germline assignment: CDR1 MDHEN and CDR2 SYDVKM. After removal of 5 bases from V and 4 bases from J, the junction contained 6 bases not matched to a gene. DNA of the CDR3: TGTGCCAGCAGTCCCCCGGGACAGGGTTACAATGAGCAGTTCTTC. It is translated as CASSPPGQGYNEQFF.

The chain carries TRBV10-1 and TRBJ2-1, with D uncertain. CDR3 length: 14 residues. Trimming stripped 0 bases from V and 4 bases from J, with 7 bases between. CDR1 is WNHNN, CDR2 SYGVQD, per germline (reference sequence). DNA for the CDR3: TGCGCCAGCAGTGAGTCGGAGAATTACAATGAGCAGTTCTTC. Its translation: CASSESENYNEQFF.

The CDR3 coding sequence is TGTGCCAGCAGCGTTGGGACATCTACGAATTCACCCCTCCACTTT. Its translation: CASSVGTSTNSPLHF. The chain uses TRBV7-3 and TRBJ1-6; maybe TRBD1 (6 bases). The germline V and J ends were trimmed by 5 bases and 7 bases, with 15 bases remaining between them. The CDR3 sequence is 15 residues long. CDR1 is SGHTA, CDR2 FQGTGA, per germline.

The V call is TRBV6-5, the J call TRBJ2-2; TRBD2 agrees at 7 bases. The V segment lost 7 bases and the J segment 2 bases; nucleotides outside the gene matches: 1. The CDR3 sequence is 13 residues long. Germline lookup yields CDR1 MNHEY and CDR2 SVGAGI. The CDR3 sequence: CASTGGNTGELFF. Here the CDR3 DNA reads TGTGCCAGCACGGGAGGAAACACCGGGGAGCTGTTTTTT.

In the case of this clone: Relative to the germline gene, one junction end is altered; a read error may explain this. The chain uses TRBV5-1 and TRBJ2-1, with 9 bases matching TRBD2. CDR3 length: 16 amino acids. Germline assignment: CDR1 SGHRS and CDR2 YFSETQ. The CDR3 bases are TGCGCCAGCTGCTTGGCCGGTGCGGGAGGGGGGAATGAGCAGTTCTTC. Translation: CASCLAGAGGGNEQFF.

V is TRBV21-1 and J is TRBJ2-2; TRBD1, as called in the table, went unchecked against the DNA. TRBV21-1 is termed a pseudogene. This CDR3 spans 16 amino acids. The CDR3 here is CASVPVWDRVGGELFF. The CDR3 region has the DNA TGTGCCAGCGTCCCAGTGTGGGACAGGGTGGGCGGGGAGCTGTTTTTT.

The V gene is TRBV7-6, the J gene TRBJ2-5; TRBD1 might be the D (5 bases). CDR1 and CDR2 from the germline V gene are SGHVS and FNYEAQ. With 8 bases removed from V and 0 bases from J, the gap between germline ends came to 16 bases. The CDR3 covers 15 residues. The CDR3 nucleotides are TGTGCCAGCCGAGCAGTGGACATATACCAAGAGACCCAGTACTTC. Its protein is CASRAVDIYQETQYF.

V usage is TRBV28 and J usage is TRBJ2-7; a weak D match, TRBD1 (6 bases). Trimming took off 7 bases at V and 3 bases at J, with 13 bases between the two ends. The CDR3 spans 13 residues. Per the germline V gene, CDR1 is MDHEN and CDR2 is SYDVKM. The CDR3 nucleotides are TGTGCCAGCAAAAGGGGGACGCGCTACGAGCAGTACTTC. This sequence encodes CASKRGTRYEQYF.

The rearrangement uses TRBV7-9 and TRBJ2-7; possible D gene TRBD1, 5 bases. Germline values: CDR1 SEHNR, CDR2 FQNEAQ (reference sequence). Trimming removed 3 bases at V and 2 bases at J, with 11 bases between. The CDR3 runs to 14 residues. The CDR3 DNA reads TGTGCCAGCAGCTTGCTCCCAGGGCCCTACGAGCAGTACTTC. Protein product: CASSLLPGPYEQYF.

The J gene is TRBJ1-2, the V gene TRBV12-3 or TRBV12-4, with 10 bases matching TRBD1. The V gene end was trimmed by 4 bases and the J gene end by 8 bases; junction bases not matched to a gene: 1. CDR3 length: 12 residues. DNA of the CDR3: TGTGCCAGCAGTTCGACAGGGGGCGGCTACACCTTC. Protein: CASSSTGGGYTF.

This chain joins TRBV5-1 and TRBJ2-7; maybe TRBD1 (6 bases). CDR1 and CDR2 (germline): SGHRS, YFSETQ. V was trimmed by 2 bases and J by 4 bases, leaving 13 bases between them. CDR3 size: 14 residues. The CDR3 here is CASSLNRDQYEQYF. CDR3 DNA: TGCGCCAGCAGCTTAAACAGGGACCAATACGAGCAGTACTTC.

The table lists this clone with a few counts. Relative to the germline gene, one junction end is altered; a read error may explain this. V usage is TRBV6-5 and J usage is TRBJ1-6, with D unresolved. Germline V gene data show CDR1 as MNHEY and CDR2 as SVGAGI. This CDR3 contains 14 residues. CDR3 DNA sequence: TGTGCCAGCAGTTACTCCCCACGGGATACTTTTTATTTTTTT. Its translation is CASSYSPRDTFYFF.

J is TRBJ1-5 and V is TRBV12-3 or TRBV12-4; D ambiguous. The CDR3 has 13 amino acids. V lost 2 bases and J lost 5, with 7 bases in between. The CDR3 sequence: CASSLLEDQPQHF. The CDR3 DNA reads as TGTGCCAGCAGTTTATTAGAAGATCAGCCCCAGCATTTT.

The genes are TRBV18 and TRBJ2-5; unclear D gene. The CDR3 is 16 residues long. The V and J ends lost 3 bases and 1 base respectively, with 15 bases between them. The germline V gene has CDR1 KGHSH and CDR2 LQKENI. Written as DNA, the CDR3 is TGTGCCAGCTCACCCCAGGATGGTTACGTCCAAGAGACCCAGTACTTC. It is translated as CASSPQDGYVQETQYF.

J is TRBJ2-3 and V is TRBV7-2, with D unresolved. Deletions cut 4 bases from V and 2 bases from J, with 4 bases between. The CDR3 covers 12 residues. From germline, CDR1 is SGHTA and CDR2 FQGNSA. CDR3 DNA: TGTGCCAGCAGCTCGTACACAGATACGCAGTATTTT. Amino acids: CASSSYTDTQYF.

Here the CDR3 reads CASSYSRGSGYTF. The CDR3 coding sequence is TGTGCCAGCAGTTACTCCAGGGGGTCGGGCTACACCTTC. The rearrangement joins TRBV6-5 to TRBJ1-2; 7 nucleotides line up with TRBD1. CDR3 length: 13 amino acids. The J segment lost 8 bases and the V segment lost 0 bases, leaving 3 bases of the junction unmatched. The germline gives CDR1 MNHEY, CDR2 SVGAGI.

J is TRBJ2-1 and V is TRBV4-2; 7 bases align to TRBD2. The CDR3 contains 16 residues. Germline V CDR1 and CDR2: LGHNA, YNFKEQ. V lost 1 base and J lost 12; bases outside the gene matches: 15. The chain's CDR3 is CASSQGTLAEPVRQFF. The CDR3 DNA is TGTGCCAGCAGCCAAGGGACCCTAGCGGAGCCCGTGAGGCAGTTCTTC.

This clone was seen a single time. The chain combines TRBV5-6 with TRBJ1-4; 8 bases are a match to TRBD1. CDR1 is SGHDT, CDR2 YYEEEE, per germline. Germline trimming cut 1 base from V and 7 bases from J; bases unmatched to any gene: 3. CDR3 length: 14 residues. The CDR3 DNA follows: TGTGCCAGCAGCTTGCAGGGGGCAAGTGAAAAACTGTTTTTT. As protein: CASSLQGASEKLFF. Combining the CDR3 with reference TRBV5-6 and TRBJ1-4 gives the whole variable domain DAGVTQSPTHLIKTRGQQVTLRCSPKSGHDTVSWYQQALGQGPQFIFQYYEEEERQRGNFPDRFSGHQFPNYSSELNVNALLLGDSALYLCASSLQGASEKLFFGSGTQLSVL.

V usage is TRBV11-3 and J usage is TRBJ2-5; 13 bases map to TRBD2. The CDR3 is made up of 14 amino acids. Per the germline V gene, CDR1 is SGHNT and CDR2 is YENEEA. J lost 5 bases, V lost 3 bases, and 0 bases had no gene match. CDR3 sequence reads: CASSLTSGRETQYF. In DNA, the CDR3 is TGTGCCAGCAGCTTGACTAGCGGGAGGGAGACCCAGTACTTC.

CDR3 in DNA: TGCGCCAGCAGCCTCGAGAAAGATACGCAGTATTTT. It encodes CASSLEKDTQYF. This sequence joins TRBV5-1 and TRBJ2-3, with unresolved D. This CDR3 has 12 residues. Trimming cost V 4 bases and J 5 bases, with 8 bases left between them. Germline lookup yields CDR1 SGHRS and CDR2 YFSETQ.

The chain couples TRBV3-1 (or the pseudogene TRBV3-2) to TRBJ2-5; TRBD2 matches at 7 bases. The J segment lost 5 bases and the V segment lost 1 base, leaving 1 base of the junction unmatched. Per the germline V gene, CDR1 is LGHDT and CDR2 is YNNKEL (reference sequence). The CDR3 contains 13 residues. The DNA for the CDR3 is TGTGCCAGCAGCCAAGTACTAGCGGAGACCCAGTACTTC. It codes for CASSQVLAETQYF.

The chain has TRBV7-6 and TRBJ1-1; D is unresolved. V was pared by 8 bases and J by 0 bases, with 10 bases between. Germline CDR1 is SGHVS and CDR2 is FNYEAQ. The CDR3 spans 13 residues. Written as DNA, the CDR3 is TGTGCCAGCTCGAGGGATTTGAACACTGAAGCTTTCTTT. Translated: CASSRDLNTEAFF.

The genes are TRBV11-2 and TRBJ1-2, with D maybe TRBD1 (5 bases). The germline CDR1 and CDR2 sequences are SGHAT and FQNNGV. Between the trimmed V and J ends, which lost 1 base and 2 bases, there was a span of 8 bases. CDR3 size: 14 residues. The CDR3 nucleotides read TGTGCCAGCAGCTTAGGTCCAGGGAACTATGGCTACACCTTC. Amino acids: CASSLGPGNYGYTF.

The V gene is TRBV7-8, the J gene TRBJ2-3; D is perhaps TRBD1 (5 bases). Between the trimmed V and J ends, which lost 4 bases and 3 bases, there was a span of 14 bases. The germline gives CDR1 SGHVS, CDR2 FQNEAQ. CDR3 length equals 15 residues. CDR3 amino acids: CASSYLGRGTDTQYF. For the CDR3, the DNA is TGTGCCAGCAGCTACCTGGGAAGGGGAACAGATACGCAGTATTTT.

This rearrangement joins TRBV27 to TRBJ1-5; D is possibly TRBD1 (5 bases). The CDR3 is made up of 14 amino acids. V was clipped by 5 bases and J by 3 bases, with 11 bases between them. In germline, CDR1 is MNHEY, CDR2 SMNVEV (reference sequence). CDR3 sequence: CASSHPGFNQPQHF. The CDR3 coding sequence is TGTGCCAGCAGTCACCCAGGGTTCAATCAGCCCCAGCATTTT.

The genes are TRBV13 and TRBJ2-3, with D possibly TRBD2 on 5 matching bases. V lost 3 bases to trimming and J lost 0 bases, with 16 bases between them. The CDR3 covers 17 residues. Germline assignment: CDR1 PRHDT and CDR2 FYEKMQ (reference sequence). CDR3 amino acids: CASSFGRASLSTDTQYF. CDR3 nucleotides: TGTGCCAGCAGCTTCGGGCGGGCCAGCCTAAGCACAGATACGCAGTATTTT.